The sample holds many counts of the clone carrying this T cell receptor beta chain. Germline loops: CDR1 SGHNT, CDR2 YYREEE (reference sequence). The junction had 5 bases not matched to a gene; V was cut back by 0 bases and J by 4 bases. This CDR3 region has 15 residues. From about 20-30 mg of unsorted bulk tissue, DNA and RNA were co-extracted together. The data are from a study of tumor-infiltrating lymphocytes in primary liver carcinoma. Constant-region priming of 500 to 550 ng total RNA yielded TCR beta cDNA. A slightly modified ARM-PCR protocol with three nested multiplex PCR rounds produced these TCR beta libraries. Two initial PCR rounds of approximately 10 cycles each paired TRBV1-TRBV30 forward primers with a C-beta reverse primer. TCRdb re-called the multiplex PCR reads through MiXCR, storing one row per CDR3 protein. The top ten clones hold approximately 20% of a sample with tens of thousands of distinct CDR3 sequences, approximately 72% of them seen once.

The TCR sequence derives from a man aged 40-49 years with primary liver carcinoma and hepatitis B virus infection. The rearrangement links TRBV5-4 to TRBJ2-7; 9 bases align to TRBD1. Input material: liver tumor tissue from sampling region 1. Subset denoted: tumor region T1, superior pole. CDR3 region: CASSLAGQGNYEQYF. CDR3 nucleotides: TGTGCCAGCAGCTTGGCCGGACAGGGGAATTACGAGCAGTACTTC.